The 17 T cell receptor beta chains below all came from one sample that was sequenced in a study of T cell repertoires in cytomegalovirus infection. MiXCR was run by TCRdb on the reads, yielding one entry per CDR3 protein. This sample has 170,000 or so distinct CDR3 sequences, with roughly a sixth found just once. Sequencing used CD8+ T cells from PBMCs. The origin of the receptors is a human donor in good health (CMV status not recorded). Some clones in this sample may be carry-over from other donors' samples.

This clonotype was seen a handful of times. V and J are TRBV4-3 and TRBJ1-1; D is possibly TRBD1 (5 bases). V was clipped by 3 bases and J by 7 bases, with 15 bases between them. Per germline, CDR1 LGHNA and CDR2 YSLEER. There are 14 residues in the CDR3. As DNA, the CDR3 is TGCGCCAGCAGCCACGGGGGAAACGTTGGTGAAGCTTTCTTT. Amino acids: CASSHGGNVGEAFF.

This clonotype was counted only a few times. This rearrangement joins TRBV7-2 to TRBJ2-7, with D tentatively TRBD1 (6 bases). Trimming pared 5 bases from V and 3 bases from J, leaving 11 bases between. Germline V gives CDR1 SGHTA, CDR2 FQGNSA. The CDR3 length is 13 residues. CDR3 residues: CASSQGFFYEQYF. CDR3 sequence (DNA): TGTGCCAGCAGCCAGGGGTTTTTCTACGAGCAGTACTTC.

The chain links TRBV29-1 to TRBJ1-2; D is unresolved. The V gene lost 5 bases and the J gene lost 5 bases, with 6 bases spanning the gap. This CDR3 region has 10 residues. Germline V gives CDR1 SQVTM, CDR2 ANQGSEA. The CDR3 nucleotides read TGCAGCGTTCTTGGGTATGGCTACACCTTC. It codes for CSVLGYGYTF. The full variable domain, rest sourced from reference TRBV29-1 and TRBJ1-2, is SAVISQKPSRDICQRGTSLTIQCQVDSQVTMMFWYRQQPGQSLTLIATANQGSEATYESGFVIDKFPISRPNLTFSTLTVSNMSPEDSSIYLCSVLGYGYTFGSGTRLTVV.

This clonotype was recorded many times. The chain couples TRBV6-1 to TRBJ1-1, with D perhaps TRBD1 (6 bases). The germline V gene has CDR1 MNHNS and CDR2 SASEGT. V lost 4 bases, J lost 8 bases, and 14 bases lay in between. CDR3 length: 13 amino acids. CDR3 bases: TGTGCCAGCAGTGGGGTTACAGGGAAAGAAGCTTTCTTT. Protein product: CASSGVTGKEAFF.

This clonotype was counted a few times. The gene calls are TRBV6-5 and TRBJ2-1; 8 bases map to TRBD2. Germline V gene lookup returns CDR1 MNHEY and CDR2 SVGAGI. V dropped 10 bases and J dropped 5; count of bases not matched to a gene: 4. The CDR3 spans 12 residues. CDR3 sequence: CATTGGNNEQFF. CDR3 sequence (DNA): TGTGCCACCACGGGAGGGAACAATGAGCAGTTCTTC.

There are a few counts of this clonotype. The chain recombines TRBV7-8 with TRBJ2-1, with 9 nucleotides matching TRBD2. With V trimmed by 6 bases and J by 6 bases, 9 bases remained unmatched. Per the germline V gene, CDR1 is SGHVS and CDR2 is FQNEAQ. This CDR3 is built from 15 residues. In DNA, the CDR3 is TGTGCCAGCAGACCTCTAGCGGGGCTCGCCAATGAGCAGTTCTTC. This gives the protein CASRPLAGLANEQFF. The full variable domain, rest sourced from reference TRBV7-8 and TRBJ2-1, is GAGVSQSPRYKVAKRGQDVALRCDPISGHVSLFWYQQALGQGPEFLTYFQNEAQLDKSGLPSDRFFAERPEGSVSTLKIQRTQQEDSAVYLCASRPLAGLANEQFFGPGTRLTVL.

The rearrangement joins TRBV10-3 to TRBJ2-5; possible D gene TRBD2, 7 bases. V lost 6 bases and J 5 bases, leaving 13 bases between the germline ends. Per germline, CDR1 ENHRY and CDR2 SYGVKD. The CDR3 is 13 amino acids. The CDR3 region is CAIRRGARETQYF. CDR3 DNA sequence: TGTGCCATCAGACGGGGGGCGCGTGAGACCCAGTACTTC.

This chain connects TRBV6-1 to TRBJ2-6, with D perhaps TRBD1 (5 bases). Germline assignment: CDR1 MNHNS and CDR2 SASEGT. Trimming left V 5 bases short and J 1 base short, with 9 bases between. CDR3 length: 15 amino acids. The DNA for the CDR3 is TGTGCCAGCAGTTTTTCAGGGTCTGGGGCCAACGTCCTGACTTTC. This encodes CASSFSGSGANVLTF.

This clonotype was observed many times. The CDR3 region is CASSLRGPGYTF. DNA for the CDR3: TGTGCCAGCAGCTTAAGAGGGCCGGGCTACACCTTC. The V gene is TRBV7-2, the J gene TRBJ1-2, with no clear D. Germline V gene lookup returns CDR1 SGHTA and CDR2 FQGNSA. This CDR3 region has 12 residues. V lost 2 bases and J 8 bases, leaving 9 bases between the germline ends. The full variable domain, with the rest looked up from reference TRBV7-2 and TRBJ1-2, is GAGVSQSPSNKVTEKGKDVELRCDPISGHTALYWYRQSLGQGLEFLIYFQGNSAPDKSGLPSDRFSAERTGGSVSTLTIQRTQQEDSAVYLCASSLRGPGYTFGSGTRLTVV.

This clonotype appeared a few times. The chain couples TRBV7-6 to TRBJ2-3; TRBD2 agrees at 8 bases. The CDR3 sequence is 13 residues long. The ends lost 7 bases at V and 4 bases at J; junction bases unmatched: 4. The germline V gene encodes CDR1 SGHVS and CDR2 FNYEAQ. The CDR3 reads CASTSGGADTQYF. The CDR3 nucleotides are TGTGCCAGCACATCCGGGGGGGCAGATACGCAGTATTTT.

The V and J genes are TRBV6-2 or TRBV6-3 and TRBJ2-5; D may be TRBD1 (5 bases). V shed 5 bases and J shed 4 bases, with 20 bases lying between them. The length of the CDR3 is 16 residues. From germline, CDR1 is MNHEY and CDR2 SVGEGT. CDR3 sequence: CASSRLITDIGETQYF. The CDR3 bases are TGTGCCAGCAGTCGACTTATAACGGACATAGGAGAGACCCAGTACTTC.

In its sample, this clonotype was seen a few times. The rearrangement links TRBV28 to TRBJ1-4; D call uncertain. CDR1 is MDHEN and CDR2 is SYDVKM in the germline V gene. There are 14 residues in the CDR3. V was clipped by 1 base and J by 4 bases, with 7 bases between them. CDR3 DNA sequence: TGTGCCAGCAGTTTATTCGGCTATAATGAAAAACTGTTTTTT. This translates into CASSLFGYNEKLFF.

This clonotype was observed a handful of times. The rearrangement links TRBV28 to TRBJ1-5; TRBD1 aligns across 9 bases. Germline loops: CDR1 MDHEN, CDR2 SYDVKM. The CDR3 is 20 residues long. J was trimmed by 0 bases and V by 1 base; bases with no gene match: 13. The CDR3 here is CASSLLIFGTGRNSNQPQHF. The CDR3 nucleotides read TGTGCCAGCAGTTTATTGATTTTCGGGACAGGGAGAAATAGCAATCAGCCCCAGCATTTT.

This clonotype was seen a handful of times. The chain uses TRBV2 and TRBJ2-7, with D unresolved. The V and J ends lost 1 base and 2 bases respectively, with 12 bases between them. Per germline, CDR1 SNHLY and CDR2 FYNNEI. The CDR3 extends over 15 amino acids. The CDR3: CASSEGRAPTYEQYF. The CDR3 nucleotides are TGTGCCAGCAGTGAAGGAAGGGCCCCAACCTACGAGCAGTACTTC.

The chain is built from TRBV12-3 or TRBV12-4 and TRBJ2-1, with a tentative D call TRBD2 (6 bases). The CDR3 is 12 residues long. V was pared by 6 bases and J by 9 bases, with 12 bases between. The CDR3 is CASRPRGGEQFF. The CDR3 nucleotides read TGTGCCAGCAGACCTCGGGGAGGTGAGCAGTTCTTC.

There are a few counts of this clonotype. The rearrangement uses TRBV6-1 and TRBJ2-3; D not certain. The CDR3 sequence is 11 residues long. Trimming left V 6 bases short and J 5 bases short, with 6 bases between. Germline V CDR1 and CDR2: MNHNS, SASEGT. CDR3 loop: CASRNQDTQYF. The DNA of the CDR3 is TGTGCCAGCAGAAACCAAGATACGCAGTATTTT.

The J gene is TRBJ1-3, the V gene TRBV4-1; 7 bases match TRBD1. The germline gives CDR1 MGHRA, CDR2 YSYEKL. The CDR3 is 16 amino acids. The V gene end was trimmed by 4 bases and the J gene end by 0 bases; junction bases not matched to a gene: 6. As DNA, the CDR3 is TGCGCCAGCAGCCCGGGACAGCGGTTCTCTGGAAACACCATATATTTT. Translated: CASSPGQRFSGNTIYF.